This TCR beta chain stems from a study of graft-versus-host responses after intestinal transplantation. Study-level information: Each transplant was multivisceral, liver-intestinal, or isolated intestinal. All recipients were given anti-thymocyte globulin induction, and tacrolimus and steroids were then administered for approximately 3 years.

This clone was recorded only once. What it binds is not known. Sequencing was performed with immunoSEQ multiplex PCR; in TCRdb, only in-frame clones are kept and a portion is missing. The sample lists over 85,000 clones; around 95% were seen once. Study-wide findings and caveats: The study associated peak circulating GvH clone levels with early post-transplant HvG declines. High graft-versus-host to host-versus-graft clonal ratios were seen in allografts of patients with graft-donor T cell macrochimerism.

This CDR3 spans 14 amino acids. Germline V gene lookup returns CDR1 SGHNT and CDR2 YYREEE (reference sequence). The receptor was isolated from a human donor who received an intestinal transplant. The chain has TRBV5-4 and TRBJ2-5, with unresolved D. The J call is doubtful: the DNA matches TRBJ2-7 better. The source material was unstimulated CD8+ T cells sorted from spleen or lymph node cells, sampled before intestinal transplant. The CDR3 sequence: CASSLYPRTYEQYF. CDR3 bases: TGTGCCAGCAGCTTGTACCCTAGAACCTACGAGCAGTACTTC.